These 21 T cell receptor beta chains originate from one sample sequenced in a study of memory CD4+ T cells and cytomegalovirus serostatus. The sort gate was single viable CD3+CD4+CD8-CD45RO+ cells for memory CD4+ T cells. Assay used: immunoSEQ multiplex PCR; TCRdb lists only in-frame clones, some missing. The sample consists of over 25,000 clones, roughly 76% of them appearing once. The sample comprised memory CD4+ T cells from blood. The receptors come from an adult in good health and CMV-seronegative.

The chain couples TRBV30 to TRBJ2-5; TRBD2 matches at 12 bases. Germline loops: CDR1 GTSNPN, CDR2 SVGIG (reference sequence). The CDR3 has 13 amino acids. V was pared by 5 bases and J by 6 bases, with 4 bases of the junction left unmatched. CDR3 bases: TGTGCCTGGGGACTAGCGGGGATACAGACCCAGTACTTC. This codes for CAWGLAGIQTQYF.

The rearrangement links TRBV5-8 to TRBJ2-3, with TRBD2 matching over 13 bases. J lost 6 bases, V lost 4 bases, and 20 bases had no gene match. The CDR3 has 20 residues. Germline CDR1 reads SGHTS; CDR2 reads YDEGEE. The CDR3 region is CASSPKRTSGSKGVSDTQYF. Here the CDR3 DNA reads TGTGCCAGCAGCCCGAAAAGGACTAGCGGGAGCAAGGGGGTATCGGATACGCAGTATTTT.

The genes are TRBV19 and TRBJ2-7; 8 bases map to TRBD1. Germline CDR1 LNHDA, CDR2 SQIVND (reference sequence). Trimming at V came to 11 bases and at J to 5 bases, leaving 8 bases not matched to a gene. This CDR3 has 12 residues. CDR3 sequence reads: CASRRGQDEQYF. The CDR3, as DNA: TGTGCCTCCCGCAGGGGGCAGGACGAGCAGTACTTC.

The chain joins TRBV7-8 to TRBJ2-5, with a tentative D call TRBD1 (6 bases). CDR1 and CDR2 from the germline V gene are SGHVS and FQNEAQ. The V end was cut by 1 base, the J end by 5 bases, with 11 bases between. The CDR3 consists of 14 residues. CDR3 sequence reads: CASSLGRGIETQYF. The CDR3 DNA sequence: TGTGCCAGCAGCTTAGGCAGGGGAATCGAGACCCAGTACTTC.

The chain is built from TRBV11-3 and TRBJ2-7; no firm D call. The germline V gene has CDR1 SGHNT and CDR2 YENEEA. V was cut by 1 base and J by 5 bases, with 18 bases left in between. This CDR3 contains 16 residues. The CDR3 sequence: CASSLGVGPLNDEQYF. CDR3 coding DNA: TGTGCCAGCAGCTTAGGAGTAGGGCCCCTGAACGACGAGCAGTACTTC.

This clone was detected only once. As DNA, the CDR3 is TGTGCCAGCATCGCAAGGGGTGCCACTGAAGCTTTCTTT. This encodes CASIARGATEAFF. V gene TRBV6-5 combines with J gene TRBJ1-1; tentatively, D is TRBD1 (5 bases). From germline, CDR1 is MNHEY and CDR2 SVGAGI. This CDR3 has 13 amino acids. V gave up 7 bases and J gave up 4 bases, with 13 bases separating them.

The chain combines TRBV19 with TRBJ1-4; 10 nucleotides align to TRBD1. The germline CDR1 and CDR2 sequences are LNHDA and SQIVND (reference sequence). This CDR3 is 14 amino acids long. V lost 6 bases, J lost 7 bases, and 5 bases stayed unmatched. The CDR3 region is CASRPRDRGEKLFF. CDR3 nucleotide sequence: TGTGCCAGTAGACCCCGGGACAGGGGTGAAAAACTGTTTTTT. Full variable domain (rest looked up from reference TRBV19 and TRBJ1-4): DGGITQSPKYLFRKEGQNVTLSCEQNLNHDAMYWYRQDPGQGLRLIYYSQIVNDFQKGDIAEGYSVSREKKESFPLTVTSAQKNPTAFYLCASRPRDRGEKLFFGSGTQLSVL.

The chain recombines TRBV6-1 with TRBJ2-7; possible D gene TRBD2, 5 bases. Trimming pared 2 bases from V and 0 bases from J, leaving 11 bases between. Per the germline V gene, CDR1 is MNHNS and CDR2 is SASEGT. The CDR3 runs to 15 residues. CDR3 coding DNA: TGTGCCAGCAGTGAATTGGACTTCCGCTCCTACGAGCAGTACTTC. It translates to CASSELDFRSYEQYF.

CDR3 DNA sequence: TGTGCCAGCAGCCTCCAGGGGGCTGACTATGGCTACACCTTC. Protein product: CASSLQGADYGYTF. This chain connects TRBV7-8 to TRBJ1-2; 8 bases agree with TRBD1. V was pared by 5 bases and J by 3 bases, with 5 bases of the junction left unmatched. The germline CDR1 and CDR2 sequences are SGHVS and FQNEAQ. The CDR3 length is 14 residues.

This rearrangement joins TRBV6-1 to TRBJ1-5, with TRBD1 matching over 8 bases. J lost 1 base, V lost 4 bases, and 3 bases had no gene match. Germline CDR1 MNHNS, CDR2 SASEGT. The CDR3 has 15 residues. In DNA, the CDR3 is TGTGCCAGCAGTGGACAGGGGCTCAGCAATCAGCCCCAGCATTTT. Encoded protein: CASSGQGLSNQPQHF.

By share of the sample, this clone is medium-sized. This chain links TRBV5-1 with TRBJ2-1, with D maybe TRBD1 (6 bases). Trimming left V 0 bases short and J 0 bases short, with 7 bases between. Germline lookup yields CDR1 SGHRS and CDR2 YFSETQ. This CDR3 has 15 amino acids. CDR3 sequence (DNA): TGCGCCAGCAGCTTGGACAGGGCCTCCTACAATGAGCAGTTCTTC. Its protein is CASSLDRASYNEQFF.

The rearrangement joins TRBV27 to TRBJ2-7; 14 bases are a match to TRBD2. The CDR3 extends over 16 amino acids. After removal of 5 bases from V and 1 base from J, the junction contained 4 bases not matched to a gene. Germline V gives CDR1 MNHEY, CDR2 SMNVEV (reference sequence). The CDR3 DNA follows: TGTGCCAGCAGTCAGGGACTAGCGGGGGATTCCTACGAGCAGTACTTC. Its protein is CASSQGLAGDSYEQYF.

The rearrangement uses TRBV4-3 and TRBJ2-6; D remains ambiguous. Trimming stripped 4 bases from V and 0 bases from J, with 16 bases between. CDR1 is LGHNA and CDR2 is YSLEER in the germline V gene. This CDR3 spans 18 amino acids. CDR3: CASSLSEYSASGANVLTF. DNA for the CDR3: TGCGCCAGCAGCCTTTCGGAGTATTCCGCCTCTGGGGCCAACGTCCTGACTTTC.

This rearrangement joins TRBV6-1 to TRBJ1-4; weak D call: TRBD1 (5 bases). The CDR3 has 15 residues. Germline lookup yields CDR1 MNHNS and CDR2 SASEGT. The V gene lost 10 bases and the J gene lost 3 bases, with 18 bases spanning the gap. The CDR3 DNA follows: TGTGCCACCATCTTGGACTTCAGGGCTAATGAAAAACTGTTTTTT. It encodes CATILDFRANEKLFF.

The sample holds a few counts of this clone. V and J are TRBV27 and TRBJ1-5, with 7 bases aligning to TRBD1. From germline, CDR1 is MNHEY and CDR2 SMNVEV (reference sequence). V shed 4 bases, J shed 4 bases, and the junction held 4 bases outside the gene matches. CDR3 length: 14 amino acids. In nucleotides, the CDR3 is TGTGCCAGCAGTTCAGGGGGTCGTAATCAGCCCCAGCATTTT. Residues: CASSSGGRNQPQHF.

This chain links TRBV4-3 with TRBJ1-2, with 9 bases that match TRBD1. Germline assignment: CDR1 LGHNA and CDR2 YSLEER. The junction had 4 bases not matched to a gene; V was cut back by 1 base and J by 4 bases. This CDR3 has 15 amino acids. The CDR3 DNA is TGCGCCAGCAGCCAAGTGACAGGGGGTTCCTATGGCTACACCTTC. Translation: CASSQVTGGSYGYTF.

The V gene is TRBV15, the J gene TRBJ2-3; tentatively, D is TRBD2 (6 bases). CDR3 length: 17 residues. Trimming stripped 3 bases from V and 2 bases from J, with 18 bases between. Germline CDR1 and CDR2: LNHNV and YYDKDF (reference sequence). In DNA form, the CDR3 reads TGTGCCACCAGCAGTCGGAGTGGAGGGGTGGACACAGATACGCAGTATTTT. Translated: CATSSRSGGVDTDTQYF.

The chain carries TRBV5-1 and TRBJ1-2; the D is unclear. The ends were cut back, 3 bases at V and 8 bases at J, with 8 bases in the middle. The CDR3 runs 11 residues. Germline CDR1 is SGHRS and CDR2 is YFSETQ. CDR3 nucleotides: TGCGCCAGCAGCTCGGGTATCGGCTACACCTTC. It codes for CASSSGIGYTF.

The V call is TRBV28, the J call TRBJ2-2; D is tentatively TRBD1 or TRBD2 (5 bases each). Germline V gives CDR1 MDHEN, CDR2 SYDVKM. The germline V and J ends were trimmed by 11 bases and 2 bases, with 12 bases remaining between them. The length of the CDR3 is 13 residues. CDR3 in amino acids: CACEGTNTGELFF. CDR3 bases: TGTGCCTGCGAGGGGACCAACACCGGGGAGCTGTTTTTT.

This chain joins TRBV5-6 and TRBJ2-5, with D tentatively TRBD1 (5 bases). CDR1 SGHDT and CDR2 YYEEEE come from the germline V gene. The CDR3 runs to 13 residues. With 4 bases removed from V and 7 bases from J, the gap between germline ends came to 14 bases. In DNA, the CDR3 is TGTGCCAGCAGCCGTTCAGGGCTCTGGACCCAGTACTTC. Protein sequence: CASSRSGLWTQYF. The whole variable domain, remainder taken from reference TRBV5-6 and TRBJ2-5, is DAGVTQSPTHLIKTRGQQVTLRCSPKSGHDTVSWYQQALGQGPQFIFQYYEEEERQRGNFPDRFSGHQFPNYSSELNVNALLLGDSALYLCASSRSGLWTQYFGPGTRLLVL.

The chain uses TRBV6-5 and TRBJ2-7; tentative D call: TRBD1 (5 bases). Between the trimmed V and J ends, which lost 6 bases and 0 bases, there was a span of 15 bases. CDR1 MNHEY and CDR2 SVGAGI come from the germline V gene. This CDR3 region has 15 residues. CDR3 loop: CASRRAQDSSYEQYF. As DNA, the CDR3 is TGTGCCAGCAGACGAGCCCAAGACAGCTCCTACGAGCAGTACTTC.